This T cell receptor (beta chain) was identified during a study of beta chain features in type 1 diabetes. Overall study context: Comparable age, gender and cell yields were observed in patients relative to healthy donors.

Expressed TCRB transcripts were sequenced because the entire RNA isolate underwent reverse transcription. TCRdb's copy holds only in-frame clones and misses some; the assay was immunoSEQ multiplex PCR. The data show under 350,000 clones, 8% seen once. Study-level results: Within the patient group, naive, central memory and Treg TCRB repertoires appeared more similar to each other than within healthy donors. Fewer insertions but more deletions were seen at VDJ junctions in type 1 diabetes patients.

Germline V gives CDR1 SGHTA, CDR2 FQGNSA. The V gene end was trimmed by 1 base and the J gene end by 2 bases; junction bases not matched to a gene: 2. The CDR3 consists of 15 residues. This clone was counted only a few times. The antigen remains undetermined. The chain is built from TRBV7-2 and TRBJ2-7; 10 bases fit TRBD2. The material sequenced was central memory CD4+ T cells from blood. This TCR was recovered from a woman aged 18-30 years in good health. The CDR3 protein is CASSLGLAGAYEQYF. DNA for the CDR3: TGTGCCAGCAGCTTAGGACTAGCGGGTGCCTACGAGCAGTACTTC.